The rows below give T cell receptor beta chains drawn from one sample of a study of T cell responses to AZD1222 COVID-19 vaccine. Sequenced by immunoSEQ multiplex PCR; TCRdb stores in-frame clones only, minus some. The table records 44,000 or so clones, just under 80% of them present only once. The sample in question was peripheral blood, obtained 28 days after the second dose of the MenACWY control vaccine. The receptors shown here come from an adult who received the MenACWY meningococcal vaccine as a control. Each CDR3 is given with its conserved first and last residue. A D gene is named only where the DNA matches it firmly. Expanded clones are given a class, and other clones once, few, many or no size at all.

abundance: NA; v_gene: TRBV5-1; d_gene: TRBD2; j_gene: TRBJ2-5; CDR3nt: TGCGCCAGCACCCTAATGGCGCGGGAGAAGACCCAGTACTTC; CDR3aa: CASTLMAREKTQYF
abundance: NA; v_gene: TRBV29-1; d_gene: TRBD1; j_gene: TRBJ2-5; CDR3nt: TGCAGCGCCCTAGGAATGGGGACAGCACAAGAGACCCAGTACTTC; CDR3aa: CSALGMGTAQETQYF
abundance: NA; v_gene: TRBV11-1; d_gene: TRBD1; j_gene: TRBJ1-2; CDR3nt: TGTGCCAGCAGCTCCTCGACAGGGAACTATGGCTACACCTTC; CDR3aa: CASSSSTGNYGYTF
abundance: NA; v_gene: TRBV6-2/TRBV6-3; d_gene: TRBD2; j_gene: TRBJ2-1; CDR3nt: TGTGCCAGCAGTTACCCACTAGCGGGGGGAAGTAATGAGCAGTTCTTC; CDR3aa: CASSYPLAGGSNEQFF
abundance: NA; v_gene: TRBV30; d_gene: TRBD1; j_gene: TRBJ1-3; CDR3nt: TGTGCCTGGTCAAGGGGACAGGGCCCTGGAAACACCATATATTTT; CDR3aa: CAWSRGQGPGNTIYF
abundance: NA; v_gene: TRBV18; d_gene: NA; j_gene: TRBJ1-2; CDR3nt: TGTGCCAGCTCAGCGACTCCGACTAACTATGGCTACACCTTC; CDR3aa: CASSATPTNYGYTF
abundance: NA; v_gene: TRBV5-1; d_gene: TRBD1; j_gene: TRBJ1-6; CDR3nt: TGCGCCAGCAGCTTAGGACAGGGGAATAATTCACCCCTCCACTTT; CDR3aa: CASSLGQGNNSPLHF
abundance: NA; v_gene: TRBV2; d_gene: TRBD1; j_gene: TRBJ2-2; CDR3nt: TGTGCCAGCGGACAGGGGTTCACCGGGGAGCTGTTTTTT; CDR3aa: CASGQGFTGELFF
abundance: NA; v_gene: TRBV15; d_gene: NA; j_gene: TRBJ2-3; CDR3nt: TGTGCCACCAGCTATCCATTGGGGGCAGCAGATACGCAGTATTTT; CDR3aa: CATSYPLGAADTQYF
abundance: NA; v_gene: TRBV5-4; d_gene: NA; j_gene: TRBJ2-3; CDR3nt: TGTGCCAGCAGCCCCACCACAGATACGCAGTATTTT; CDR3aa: CASSPTTDTQYF
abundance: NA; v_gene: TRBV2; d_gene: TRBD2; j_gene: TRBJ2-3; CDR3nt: TGTGCCCCCCGGGAACTAGCGTTT; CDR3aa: CAPRELAF
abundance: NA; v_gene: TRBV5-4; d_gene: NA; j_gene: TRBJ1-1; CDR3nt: TGTGCCAGCAGCCGTGGGGGCAAAGGAACTGAAGCTTTCTTT; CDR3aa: CASSRGGKGTEAFF
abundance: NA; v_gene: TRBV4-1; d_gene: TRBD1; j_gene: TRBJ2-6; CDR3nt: TGCGCCAGCAGCCTGGGGACAGGGGTGAGATCTGGGGCCAACGTCCTGACTTTC; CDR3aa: CASSLGTGVRSGANVLTF
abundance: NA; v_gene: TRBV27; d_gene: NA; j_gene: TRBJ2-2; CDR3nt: TGTGCCAGCAGTTATCGCAGAAACACCGGGGAGCTGTTTTTT; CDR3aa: CASSYRRNTGELFF
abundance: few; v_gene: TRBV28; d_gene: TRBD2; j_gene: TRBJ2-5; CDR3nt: TGTGCCAGCAGCTTAGCGGGAGAAACCCAAGAGACCCAGTACTTC; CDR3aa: CASSLAGETQETQYF
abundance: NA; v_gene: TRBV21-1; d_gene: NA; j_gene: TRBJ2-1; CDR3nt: TGTGCCAGCTCAACTGCCCGGGAGGACAGCTCCTACAATGAGCAGTTCTTC; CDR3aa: CASSTAREDSSYNEQFF
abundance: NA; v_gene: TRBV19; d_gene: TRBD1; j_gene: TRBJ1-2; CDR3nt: TGTGCCAGTAGTATAACCGGGACAGGGGGCAACTATGGCTACACCTTC; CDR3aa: CASSITGTGGNYGYTF
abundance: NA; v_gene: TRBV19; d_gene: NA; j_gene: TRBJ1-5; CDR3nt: TGTGCCAGTAGTATCTCTCCTTCCAGGGTAAATCAGCCCCAGCATTTT; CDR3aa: CASSISPSRVNQPQHF
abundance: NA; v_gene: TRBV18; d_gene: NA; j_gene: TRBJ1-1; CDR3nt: TGTGCCAGCTCATCGGAGATGAACACTGAAGCTTTCTTT; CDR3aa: CASSSEMNTEAFF
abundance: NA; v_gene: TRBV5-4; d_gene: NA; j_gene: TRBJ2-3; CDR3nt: TGTGCCAGCAGCTCGCAGGCTTCTAGCACAGATACGCAGTATTTT; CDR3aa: CASSSQASSTDTQYF
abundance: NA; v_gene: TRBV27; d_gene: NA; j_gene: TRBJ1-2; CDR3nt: TGTGCCAGCAGTTTATCGGGGGGAGCTGGCTACACCTTC; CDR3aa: CASSLSGGAGYTF
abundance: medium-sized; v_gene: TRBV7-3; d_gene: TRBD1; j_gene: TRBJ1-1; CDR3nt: TGTGCCAGCAGCTCCGACGACAGGGCCACTGAAGCTTTCTTT; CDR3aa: CASSSDDRATEAFF
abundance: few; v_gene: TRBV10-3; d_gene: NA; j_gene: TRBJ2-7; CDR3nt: TGTGCCACCGCCTCCCGGGGGTCCTCCCCCGAGCAGTACTTC; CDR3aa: CATASRGSSPEQYF
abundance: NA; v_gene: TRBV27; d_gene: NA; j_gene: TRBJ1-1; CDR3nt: TGTGCCAGCAACCAAGGACAGAAAGAAGCTTTCTTT; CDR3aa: CASNQGQKEAFF
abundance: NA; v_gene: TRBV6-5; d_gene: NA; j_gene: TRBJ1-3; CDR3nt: TGTGCCAGCAGGGGGAGCACCATATATTTT; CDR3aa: CASRGSTIYF
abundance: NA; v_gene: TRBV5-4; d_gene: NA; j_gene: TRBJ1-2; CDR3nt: TGTGCCAGCAGCTTGGGGGGACCCTCTCCGATCGGTCAGTTCTATGGCTACACCTTC; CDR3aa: CASSLGGPSPIGQFYGYTF
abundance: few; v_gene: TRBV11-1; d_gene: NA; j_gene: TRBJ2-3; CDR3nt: TGTGCCAGCAGCTTAGGGGACTGGGTCCGCACAGATACGCAGTATTTT; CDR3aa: CASSLGDWVRTDTQYF
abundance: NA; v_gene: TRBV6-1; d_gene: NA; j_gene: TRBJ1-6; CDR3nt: TGTGCCAGCAGTGATCCGACATTCCCCTATAATTCACCCCTCCACTTT; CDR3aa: CASSDPTFPYNSPLHF
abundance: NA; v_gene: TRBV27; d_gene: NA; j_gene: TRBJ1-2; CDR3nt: TGTGCCAGCAGCGAGCGCGGGGGCCCGAACTATGGCTACACCTTC; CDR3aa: CASSERGGPNYGYTF
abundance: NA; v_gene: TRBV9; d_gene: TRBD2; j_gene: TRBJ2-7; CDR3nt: TGTGCCAGCAGTGGGACTAGTTCTTACGAGCAGTACTTC; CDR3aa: CASSGTSSYEQYF
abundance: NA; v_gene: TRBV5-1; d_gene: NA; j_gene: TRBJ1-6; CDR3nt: TGCGCCAGCAGCCCATCGGGACACATTAATTCACCCCTCCACTTT; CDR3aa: CASSPSGHINSPLHF
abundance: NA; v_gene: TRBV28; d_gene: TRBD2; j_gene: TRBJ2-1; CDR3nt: TGTGCCATCAGGGCTAGCGGGAGGAAGAATGAGCAGTTCTTC; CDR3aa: CAIRASGRKNEQFF
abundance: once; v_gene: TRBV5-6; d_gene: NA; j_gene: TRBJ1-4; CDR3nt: TGTGCCAGCAGCTTGGCCCGGGGCCAAAGGGGCGAAAAACTGTTTTTT; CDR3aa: CASSLARGQRGEKLFF
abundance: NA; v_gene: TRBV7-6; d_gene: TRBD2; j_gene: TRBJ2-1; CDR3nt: TGTGCCAGCAGTCTTACCTCTAGGCTTGGGCGGGAGGGGATAAATGAGCAGTTCTTC; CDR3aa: CASSLTSRLGREGINEQFF
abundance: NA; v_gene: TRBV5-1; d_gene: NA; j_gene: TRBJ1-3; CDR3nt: TGCGCCAGCAGCTTGTCTCCGACAGGCTTATTCTCTGGAAACACCATATATTTT; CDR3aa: CASSLSPTGLFSGNTIYF
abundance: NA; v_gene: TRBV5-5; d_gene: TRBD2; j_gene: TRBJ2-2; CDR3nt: TGTGCCAGCAGCTTGGAGGTGCGGGGGTTAACCACCGGGGAGCTGTTTTTT; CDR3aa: CASSLEVRGLTTGELFF
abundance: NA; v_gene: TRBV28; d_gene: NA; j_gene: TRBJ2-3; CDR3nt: TGTGCCAGCAGACCAACAACACCGGCGGGCACAGATACGCAGTATTTT; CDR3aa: CASRPTTPAGTDTQYF
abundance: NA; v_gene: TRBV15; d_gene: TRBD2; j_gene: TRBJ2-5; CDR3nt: TGTGCCACCAGCCGCTTCGGGGGGGAGCGGGAGACCCAGTACTTC; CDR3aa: CATSRFGGERETQYF
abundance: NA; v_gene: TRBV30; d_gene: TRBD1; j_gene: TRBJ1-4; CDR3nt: TGTGCCTGGAGCGAGGGGGCCCTAAATGAAAAACTGTTTTTT; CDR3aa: CAWSEGALNEKLFF
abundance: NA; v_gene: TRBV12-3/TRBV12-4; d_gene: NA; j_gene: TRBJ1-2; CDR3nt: TGTGCCAGCAGTTCGCCCCCGGCGTATGGCTACACCTTC; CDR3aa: CASSSPPAYGYTF
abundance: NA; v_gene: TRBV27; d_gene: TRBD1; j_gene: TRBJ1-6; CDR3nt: TGTGCCAGCAGACCGAACGACAGGGACAATTCACCCCTCCACTTT; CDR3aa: CASRPNDRDNSPLHF
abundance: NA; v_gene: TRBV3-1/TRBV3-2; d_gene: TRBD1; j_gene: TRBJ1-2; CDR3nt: TGTGCCAGCAGCCTCGACAGGGCGGGCTACACCTTC; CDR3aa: CASSLDRAGYTF
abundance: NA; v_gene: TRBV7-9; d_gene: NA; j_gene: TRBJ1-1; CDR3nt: TGTGCCAGCAGCGACGGGTTGGTACTGGACACTGAAGCTTTCTTT; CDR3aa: CASSDGLVLDTEAFF
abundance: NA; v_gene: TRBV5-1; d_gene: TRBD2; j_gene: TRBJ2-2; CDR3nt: TGCGCCAGCAGCTTGGGACTAGCGGGAGAGAACACCGGGGAGCTGTTTTTT; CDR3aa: CASSLGLAGENTGELFF
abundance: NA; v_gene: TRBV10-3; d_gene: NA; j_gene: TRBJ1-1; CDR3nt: TGTGCCATCAGTCACGGGCAGGTTGGGCTGAACACTGAAGCTTTCTTT; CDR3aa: CAISHGQVGLNTEAFF
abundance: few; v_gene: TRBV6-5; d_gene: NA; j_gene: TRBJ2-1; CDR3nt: TGTGCCAGCAGTTTCGGGGGACATTACAATGAGCAGTTCTTC; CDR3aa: CASSFGGHYNEQFF
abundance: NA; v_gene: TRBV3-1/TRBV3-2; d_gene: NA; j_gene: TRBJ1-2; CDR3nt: TGTGCCAGCAGCCAAGAGCTAGGGGCGAACTATGGCTACACCTTC; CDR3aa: CASSQELGANYGYTF
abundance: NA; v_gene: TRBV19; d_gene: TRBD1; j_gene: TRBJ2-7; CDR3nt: TGTGCCAGTAGGCGACAGGGTGAACGGGCGCAGTACTTC; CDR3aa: CASRRQGERAQYF
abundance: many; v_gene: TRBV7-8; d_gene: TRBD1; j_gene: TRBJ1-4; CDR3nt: TGTGCCAGCAGCTTAGGCAGGGGGAACGAAAAACTGTTTTTT; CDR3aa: CASSLGRGNEKLFF
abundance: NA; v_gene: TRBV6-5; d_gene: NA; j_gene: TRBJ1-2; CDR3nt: TGTGCCAGCAGTTACTCGGGACCTAGGGAGGGCTACACCTTC; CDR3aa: CASSYSGPREGYTF
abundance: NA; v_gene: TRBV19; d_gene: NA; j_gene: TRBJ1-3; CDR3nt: TGTGCCAGTAGTATCATGACCGGCAATCTCTCTGGAAACACCATATATTTT; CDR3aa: CASSIMTGNLSGNTIYF
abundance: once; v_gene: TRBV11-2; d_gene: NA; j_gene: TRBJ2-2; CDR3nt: TGTGCCAGCAGCTCATCCTTTGGGAACACCGGGGAGCTGTTTTTT; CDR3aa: CASSSSFGNTGELFF
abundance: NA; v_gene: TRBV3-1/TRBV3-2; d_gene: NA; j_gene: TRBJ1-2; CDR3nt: TGTGCCAGCAGCCAAGGCCCGGTTTATGGCTACACCTTC; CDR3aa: CASSQGPVYGYTF
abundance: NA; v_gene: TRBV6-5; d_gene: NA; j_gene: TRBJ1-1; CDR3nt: TGTGCCAGCAGTTACAGTCAGATGAACACTGAAGCTTTCTTT; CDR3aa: CASSYSQMNTEAFF
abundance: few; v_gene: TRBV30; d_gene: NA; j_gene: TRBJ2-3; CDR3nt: TGTGCCTGGAGTAGGGGCGTCCCAGATACGCAGTATTTT; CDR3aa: CAWSRGVPDTQYF